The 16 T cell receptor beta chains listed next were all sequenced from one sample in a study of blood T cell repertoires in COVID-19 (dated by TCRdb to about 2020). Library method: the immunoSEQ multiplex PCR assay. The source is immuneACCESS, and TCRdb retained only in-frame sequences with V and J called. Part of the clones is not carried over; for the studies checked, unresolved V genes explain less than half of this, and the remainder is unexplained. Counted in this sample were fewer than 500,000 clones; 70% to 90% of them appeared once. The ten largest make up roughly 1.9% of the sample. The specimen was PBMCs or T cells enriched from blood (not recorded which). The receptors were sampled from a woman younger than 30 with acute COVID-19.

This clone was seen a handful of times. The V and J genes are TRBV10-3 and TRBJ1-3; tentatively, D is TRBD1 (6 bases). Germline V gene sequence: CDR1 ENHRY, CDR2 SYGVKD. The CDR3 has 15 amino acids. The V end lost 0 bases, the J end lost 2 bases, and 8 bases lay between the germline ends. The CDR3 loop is CAISESGQTGNTIYF. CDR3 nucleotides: TGTGCCATCAGTGAGTCTGGACAGACTGGAAACACCATATATTTT.

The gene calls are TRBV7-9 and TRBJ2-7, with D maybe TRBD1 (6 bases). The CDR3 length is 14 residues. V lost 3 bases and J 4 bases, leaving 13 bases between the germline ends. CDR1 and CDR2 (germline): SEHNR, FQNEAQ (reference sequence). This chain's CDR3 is CASSFQGLRYEQYF. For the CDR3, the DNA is TGTGCCAGCAGCTTTCAGGGGCTTCGGTACGAGCAGTACTTC. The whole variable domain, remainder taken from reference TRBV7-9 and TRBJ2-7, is DTGVSQNPRHKITKRGQNVTFRCDPISEHNRLYWYRQTLGQGPEFLTYFQNEAQLEKSRLLSDRFSAERPKGSFSTLEIQRTEQGDSAMYLCASSFQGLRYEQYFGPGTRLTVT.

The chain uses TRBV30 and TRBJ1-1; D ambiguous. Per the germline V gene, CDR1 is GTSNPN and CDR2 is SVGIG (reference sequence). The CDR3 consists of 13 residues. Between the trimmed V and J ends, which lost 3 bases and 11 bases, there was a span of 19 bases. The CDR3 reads CAWRGSGGVGAFF. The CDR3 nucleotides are TGTGCCTGGAGAGGGTCAGGAGGCGTTGGCGCTTTCTTT.

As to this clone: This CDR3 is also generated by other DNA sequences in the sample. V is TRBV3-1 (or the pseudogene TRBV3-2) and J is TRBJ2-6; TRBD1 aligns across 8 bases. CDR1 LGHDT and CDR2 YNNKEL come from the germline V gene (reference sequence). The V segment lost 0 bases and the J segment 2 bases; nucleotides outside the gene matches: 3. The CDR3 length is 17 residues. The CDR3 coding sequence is TGTGCCAGCAGCCAAGAGCAGGGGGCTGCTGGGGCCAACGTCCTGACTTTC. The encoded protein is CASSQEQGAAGANVLTF.

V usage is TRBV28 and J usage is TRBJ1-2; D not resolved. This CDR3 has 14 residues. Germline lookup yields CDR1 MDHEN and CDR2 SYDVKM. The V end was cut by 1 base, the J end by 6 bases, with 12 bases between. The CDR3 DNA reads TGTGCCAGCAGTTTATTGGTTCCTGAGGATGGCTACACCTTC. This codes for CASSLLVPEDGYTF.

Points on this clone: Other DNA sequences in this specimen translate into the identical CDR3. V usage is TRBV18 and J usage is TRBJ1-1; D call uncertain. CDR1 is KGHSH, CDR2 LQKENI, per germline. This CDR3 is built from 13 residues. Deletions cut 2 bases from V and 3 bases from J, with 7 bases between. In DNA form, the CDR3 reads TGTGCCAGCTCACCAGCGAGGGACACTGAAGCTTTCTTT. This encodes CASSPARDTEAFF.

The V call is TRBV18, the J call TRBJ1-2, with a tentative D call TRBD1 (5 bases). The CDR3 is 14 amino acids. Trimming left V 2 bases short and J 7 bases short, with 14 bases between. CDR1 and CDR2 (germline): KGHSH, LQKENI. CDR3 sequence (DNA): TGTGCCAGCTCACCAACGACCGAAGGGGCTGGCTACACCTTC. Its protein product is CASSPTTEGAGYTF.

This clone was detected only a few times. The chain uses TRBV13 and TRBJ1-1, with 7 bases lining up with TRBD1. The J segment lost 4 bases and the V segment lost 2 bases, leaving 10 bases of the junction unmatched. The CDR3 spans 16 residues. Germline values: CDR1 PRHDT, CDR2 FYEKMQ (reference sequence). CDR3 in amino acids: CASSLPRGRGTTEAFF. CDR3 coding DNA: TGTGCCAGCAGCTTACCCCGAGGCAGGGGGACCACTGAAGCTTTCTTT.

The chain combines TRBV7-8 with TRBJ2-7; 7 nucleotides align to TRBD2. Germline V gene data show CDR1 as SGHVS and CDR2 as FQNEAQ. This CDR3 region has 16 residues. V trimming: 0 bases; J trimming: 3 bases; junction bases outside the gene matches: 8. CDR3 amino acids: CASSLATRLALYEQYF. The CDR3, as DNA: TGTGCCAGCAGCTTAGCCACCAGACTAGCACTCTACGAGCAGTACTTC. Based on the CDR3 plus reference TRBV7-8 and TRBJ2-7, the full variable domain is GAGVSQSPRYKVAKRGQDVALRCDPISGHVSLFWYQQALGQGPEFLTYFQNEAQLDKSGLPSDRFFAERPEGSVSTLKIQRTQQEDSAVYLCASSLATRLALYEQYFGPGTRLTVT.

DNA for the CDR3: TGTGCCAGCAGCGTCCGGGACAGGGTCAATCAGCCCCAGCATTTT. Translating gives CASSVRDRVNQPQHF. This chain joins TRBV7-2 and TRBJ1-5; 9 bases fit TRBD1. V lost 5 bases and J lost 3; bases outside the gene matches: 5. The CDR3 consists of 15 residues. The germline V gene encodes CDR1 SGHTA and CDR2 FQGNSA.

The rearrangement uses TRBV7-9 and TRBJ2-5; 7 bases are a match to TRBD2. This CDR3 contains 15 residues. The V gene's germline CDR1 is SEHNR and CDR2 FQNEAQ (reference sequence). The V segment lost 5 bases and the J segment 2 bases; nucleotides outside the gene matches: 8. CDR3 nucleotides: TGTGCCAGCAGCGAGAAAAAGGGAGGGCAAGAGACCCAGTACTTC. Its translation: CASSEKKGGQETQYF.

The CDR3 DNA follows: TGTGCCAGCAGTGAAGTCGGGACAGGGGGAGCAGCTTTCTTT. It encodes CASSEVGTGGAAFF. V and J are TRBV2 and TRBJ1-1, with TRBD1 matching over 11 bases. This CDR3 contains 14 residues. Germline V CDR1 and CDR2: SNHLY, FYNNEI. V shed 1 base, J shed 10 bases, and the junction held 5 bases outside the gene matches.

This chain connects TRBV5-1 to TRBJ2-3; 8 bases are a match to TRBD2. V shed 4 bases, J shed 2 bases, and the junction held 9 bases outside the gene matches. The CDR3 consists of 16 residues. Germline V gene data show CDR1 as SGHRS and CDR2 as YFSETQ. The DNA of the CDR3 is TGCGCCAGCAGCCCCCGGAGCGGGGGTCCCACAGATACGCAGTATTTT. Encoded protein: CASSPRSGGPTDTQYF.

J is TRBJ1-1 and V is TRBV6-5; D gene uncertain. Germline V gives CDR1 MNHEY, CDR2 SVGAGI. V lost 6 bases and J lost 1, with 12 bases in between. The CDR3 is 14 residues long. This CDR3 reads CASREIGPNTEAFF. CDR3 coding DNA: TGTGCCAGCAGGGAGATAGGCCCGAACACTGAAGCTTTCTTT.

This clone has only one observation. In DNA, the CDR3 is TGTGCCAGCAGCCCGAGGGTGACTTACGAGCAGTACTTC. It yields the protein CASSPRVTYEQYF. This rearrangement joins TRBV11-2 to TRBJ2-7; D may be TRBD2 (5 bases). The germline CDR1 and CDR2 sequences are SGHAT and FQNNGV. This CDR3 spans 13 amino acids. The germline V and J ends were trimmed by 5 bases and 4 bases, with 12 bases remaining between them.

CDR3 protein: CSAYRGETQYF. Here the CDR3 DNA reads TGCAGCGCCTACAGGGGGGAGACCCAGTACTTC. This chain links TRBV29-1 with TRBJ2-5; 8 bases fit TRBD1. CDR3 length: 11 residues. With 7 bases clipped from V and 5 bases from J, the junction kept 3 bases outside the gene matches. In germline, CDR1 is SQVTM, CDR2 ANQGSEA.